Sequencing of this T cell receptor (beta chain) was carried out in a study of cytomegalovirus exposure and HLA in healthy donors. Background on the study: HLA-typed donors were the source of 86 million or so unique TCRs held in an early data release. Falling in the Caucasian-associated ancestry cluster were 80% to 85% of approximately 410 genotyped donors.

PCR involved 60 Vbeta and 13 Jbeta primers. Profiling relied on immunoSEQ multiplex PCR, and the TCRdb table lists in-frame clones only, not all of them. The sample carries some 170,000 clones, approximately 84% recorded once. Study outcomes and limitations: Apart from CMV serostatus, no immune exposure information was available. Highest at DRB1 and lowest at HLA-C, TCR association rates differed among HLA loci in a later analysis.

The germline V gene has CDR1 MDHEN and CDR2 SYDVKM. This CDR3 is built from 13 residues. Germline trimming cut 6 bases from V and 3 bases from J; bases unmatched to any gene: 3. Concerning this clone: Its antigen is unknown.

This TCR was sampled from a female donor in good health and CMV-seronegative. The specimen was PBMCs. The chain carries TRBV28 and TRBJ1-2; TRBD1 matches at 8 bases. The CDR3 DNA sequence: TGTGCCAGCAGGCGGACAGGGTACTATGGCTACACCTTC. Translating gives CASRRTGYYGYTF.